This entry describes one T cell receptor (beta chain). Its antigen remains unknown. The CDR3 loop spans 14 amino acids. Germline CDR1 reads LNHDA; CDR2 reads SQIVND (reference sequence). Trimming cost V 6 bases and J 4 bases, with 15 bases left between them. The repertoire was sequenced with immunoSEQ multiplex PCR; TCRdb's copy has only in-frame clones and lacks some. The profile shows about 80,000 clones, around four fifths of them singletons. The data were taken from a study of OX40 agonist ivuxolimab in advanced cancers. Points from the study as a whole: The authors also found low normalized T-cell clonal expansion in some nonresponders. Not determined was the antigen specificity of the expanded peripheral T cells. Some of the lowest clonal expansion was seen in partial responders at 0.1-3.0 mg/kg.

The receptor's source is an adult with an advanced solid tumor such as melanoma, head and neck, liver or kidney cancer. The rearrangement uses TRBV19 and TRBJ1-2; D possibly corresponds to TRBD1 (5 bases). The specimen comprised CD4+ or CD8+ T cells sorted from blood, sampled in a trial of the OX40 agonist ivuxolimab. The CDR3 reads CASSPTPGTYGYTF. In DNA form, the CDR3 reads TGTGCCAGTAGCCCAACCCCAGGGACCTATGGCTACACCTTC.